This TCR beta chain was documented in a study of Graves' ophthalmopathy and Graves' hyperthyroidism. The hyperthyroidism patients had a new diagnosis of under 2 months' duration and were aged 18 to 65. Amplified material comprised TCR beta CDR3 regions derived from RNA transcripts. An initial RT-PCR round employing HTBI primers preceded a second-round multiplex PCR. One entry per CDR3 protein results from TCRdb running MiXCR on the multiplex PCR reads. The data show around 1.1 million distinct CDR3 sequences, about 38% seen once. The CDR3 spans 22 residues. Germline trimming cut 5 bases from V and 1 base from J; bases unmatched to any gene: 25. The V gene's germline CDR1 is SGHVS and CDR2 FQNEAQ.

Material for sequencing was peripheral blood or thyroid tissue (not recorded which). The V and J genes are TRBV7-8 and TRBJ1-5; 8 bases map to TRBD1. The source is an adult man with Graves' hyperthyroidism. This CDR3 is CASSPTKGIRGRVGISNQPQHF. The CDR3 DNA is TGTGCCAGCAGCCCCACGAAGGGAATCAGGGGGCGGGTAGGGATAAGCAATCAGCCCCAGCATTTT.